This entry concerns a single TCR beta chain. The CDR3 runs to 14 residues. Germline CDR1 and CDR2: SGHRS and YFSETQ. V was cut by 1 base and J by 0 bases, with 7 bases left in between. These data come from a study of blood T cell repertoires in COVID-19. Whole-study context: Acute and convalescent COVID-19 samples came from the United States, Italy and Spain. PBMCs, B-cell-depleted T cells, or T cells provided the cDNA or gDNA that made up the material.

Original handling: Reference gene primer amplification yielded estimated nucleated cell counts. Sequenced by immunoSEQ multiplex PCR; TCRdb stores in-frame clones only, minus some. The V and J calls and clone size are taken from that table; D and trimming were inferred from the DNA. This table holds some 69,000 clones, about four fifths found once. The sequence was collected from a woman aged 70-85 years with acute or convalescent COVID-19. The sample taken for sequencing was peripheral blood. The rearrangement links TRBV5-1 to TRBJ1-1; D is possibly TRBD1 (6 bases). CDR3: CASSLPGVNTEAFF. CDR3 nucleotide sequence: TGCGCCAGCAGCTTGCCAGGGGTGAACACTGAAGCTTTCTTT.